What follows describes a single T cell receptor beta chain. Only in-frame clones appear in the TCRdb table, and some are missing; sequencing was by immunoSEQ multiplex PCR. This sample has 88,000 or so clones, with over 75% found just once. This sample stems from a study of blood T cell repertoires in COVID-19. The CDR3 is 15 amino acids. The trim removed 4 bases at V and 7 bases at J, leaving 6 bases unmatched. Germline lookup yields CDR1 SGDLS and CDR2 YYNGEE. This receptor was taken from a man in his 60s with acute or convalescent COVID-19. This chain joins TRBV9 and TRBJ1-4, with 11 bases matching TRBD1. Source material: peripheral blood. Written as DNA, the CDR3 is TGTGCCAGCAGCCCCACCGGACAGGGGGCTGAAAAACTGTTTTTT. Encoded protein: CASSPTGQGAEKLFF. Looking up the rest from reference TRBV9 and TRBJ1-4 gives the full variable domain: DSGVTQTPKHLITATGQRVTLRCSPRSGDLSVYWYQQSLDQGLQFLIQYYNGEERAKGNILERFSAQQFPDLHSELNLSSLELGDSALYFCASSPTGQGAEKLFFGSGTQLSVL.